This record concerns one TCR beta chain sequence. What it binds is unknown. The CDR3 is made up of 17 amino acids. Germline V gene sequence: CDR1 SEHNR, CDR2 FQNEAQ (reference sequence). The V end was cut by 1 base, the J end by 5 bases, with 18 bases between. The record originates from a study of T cell repertoires in cytomegalovirus infection. Overall study context: A matching HLA type, together with CMV infection, was signaled by public TCR beta signatures.

A single record per CDR3 protein comes from TCRdb applying MiXCR to the reads. The data hold approximately 1,000,000 distinct CDR3 sequences, with about 33% observed a single time. Study observations and caveats: Cumulative public TCR beta family frequency identified carriers of CMV plus the relevant HLA. HLA-C-restricted CMV-specific TCR beta clonotypes were dominant in the ex vivo response.

This TCR was recovered from a human donor in good health (CMV status not recorded). Some clones in this sample may be carry-over from other donors' samples. The material sequenced was cultured CD8+ T cells from PBMCs, taken from culture after CMV antigen stimulation. The chain links TRBV7-9 to TRBJ1-3, with D perhaps matching TRBD1 (5 bases). The CDR3 sequence: CASSLESGGRGRNTIYF. The CDR3 DNA sequence: TGTGCCAGCAGCTTAGAAAGCGGTGGCCGGGGACGAAACACCATATATTTT.